Listed here are 17 T cell receptor beta chains from one sample, sequenced in a study of cytomegalovirus exposure and HLA in healthy donors. The PCR employed 60 Vbeta primers together with 13 Jbeta primers. Clones were sequenced by immunoSEQ multiplex PCR, and TCRdb holds only the in-frame ones, with some missing. Of about 70,000 clones detected, approximately 68% appear once; the ten largest clones hold approximately 10%. The sequenced sample was PBMCs. These receptors were obtained from a woman younger than 45 in good health and CMV-seronegative.

V is TRBV7-6 and J is TRBJ2-7; D is unclear. This CDR3 has 12 amino acids. Per germline, CDR1 SGHVS and CDR2 FNYEAQ. Trimming took 3 bases from V and 6 from J, leaving 9 bases between them. The DNA of the CDR3 is TGTGCCAGCAGCTTTAATTCCGGCGAGCAGTACTTC. Protein: CASSFNSGEQYF.

This clone was counted a single time. The chain uses TRBV5-1 and TRBJ1-6; a weak D match, TRBD1 (5 bases). Per germline, CDR1 SGHRS and CDR2 YFSETQ. The CDR3 is made up of 17 amino acids. Trimming left V 1 base short and J 6 bases short, with 17 bases between. CDR3 sequence reads: CASSLSLGERTNSPLHF. The CDR3 DNA follows: TGCGCCAGCAGCTTGTCCCTAGGGGAAAGAACTAATTCACCCCTCCACTTT.

The chain employs TRBV7-9 and TRBJ2-3; TRBD2 might be the D (7 bases). V was clipped by 0 bases and J by 3 bases, with 13 bases between them. Germline lookup yields CDR1 SEHNR and CDR2 FQNEAQ (reference sequence). The CDR3 loop spans 16 amino acids. The CDR3 nucleotides read TGTGCCAGCAGCTTAGCTGGGGGGGCCTCGACAGATACGCAGTATTTT. Translated: CASSLAGGASTDTQYF. Complete variable domain (other parts from reference TRBV7-9 and TRBJ2-3): DTGVSQNPRHKITKRGQNVTFRCDPISEHNRLYWYRQTLGQGPEFLTYFQNEAQLEKSRLLSDRFSAERPKGSFSTLEIQRTEQGDSAMYLCASSLAGGASTDTQYFGPGTRLTVL.

This clone has only a few counts. V gene TRBV5-1 combines with J gene TRBJ2-7; D is unresolved. There are 14 residues in the CDR3. From germline, CDR1 is SGHRS and CDR2 YFSETQ. Deletions cut 0 bases from V and 0 bases from J, with 7 bases between. The CDR3 sequence is CASSLDSSSYEQYF. The CDR3 region has the DNA TGCGCCAGCAGCTTGGACAGCAGCTCCTACGAGCAGTACTTC.

This chain uses TRBV7-2 with TRBJ2-7; no clear D gene. V was pared by 5 bases and J by 5 bases, with 10 bases between. The CDR3 is 12 amino acids. Germline loops: CDR1 SGHTA, CDR2 FQGNSA. The CDR3 DNA sequence: TGTGCCAGCAGCGGAAATAGCAACGAGCAGTACTTC. It is translated as CASSGNSNEQYF.

The chain employs TRBV25-1 and TRBJ2-2; D is uncertain. V lost 1 base and J 4 bases, leaving 4 bases between the germline ends. In germline, CDR1 is MGHDK, CDR2 SYGVNS. The CDR3 has 13 residues. CDR3 residues: CASSEFSTGELFF. Here the CDR3 DNA reads TGTGCCAGCAGTGAATTCAGCACCGGGGAGCTGTTTTTT.

This chain uses TRBV28 with TRBJ2-2, with 12 bases identical to TRBD1. The V segment lost 3 bases and the J segment 0 bases; nucleotides outside the gene matches: 2. Germline V gene lookup returns CDR1 MDHEN and CDR2 SYDVKM. This CDR3 has 17 amino acids. The DNA for the CDR3 is TGTGCCAGCAGTTTCCGGGACAGGGGGCCGAACACCGGGGAGCTGTTTTTT. The encoded protein is CASSFRDRGPNTGELFF. The variable domain in full, completed from reference TRBV28 and TRBJ2-2, reads DVKVTQSSRYLVKRTGEKVFLECVQDMDHENMFWYRQDPGLGLRLIYFSYDVKMKEKGDIPEGYSVSREKKERFSLILESASTNQTSMYLCASSFRDRGPNTGELFFGEGSRLTVL.

This clone came up a few times. The V gene is TRBV5-5, the J gene TRBJ1-2, with 8 bases identical to TRBD1. Per germline, CDR1 SGHKS and CDR2 YYEKEE (reference sequence). Unmatched junction bases numbered 5, after V lost 0 bases and J lost 10 bases. This CDR3 has 13 residues. CDR3 sequence: CASSLAGQGTYTF. The CDR3 nucleotides are TGTGCCAGCAGCTTGGCCGGACAGGGAACCTACACCTTC.

The V gene is TRBV4-1, the J gene TRBJ1-1; D gene ambiguous. V dropped 4 bases and J dropped 5 bases, with 14 bases sitting between them. Looked up from germline, CDR1 is MGHRA and CDR2 is YSYEKL. This CDR3 contains 14 residues. CDR3 residues: CASSPISRGTEAFF. For the CDR3, the DNA is TGCGCCAGCAGCCCCATTTCCCGAGGGACTGAAGCTTTCTTT.

This chain links TRBV7-2 with TRBJ2-7; weak D call: TRBD2 (6 bases). The CDR3 is 15 amino acids. The germline V gene encodes CDR1 SGHTA and CDR2 FQGNSA. Trimming cost V 5 bases and J 0 bases, with 14 bases left between them. CDR3 nucleotide sequence: TGTGCCAGCAGCCTAGGGCTGGGGGGCTCCTACGAGCAGTACTTC. It is translated as CASSLGLGGSYEQYF.

This chain connects TRBV27 to TRBJ2-4; no definite D call. This CDR3 region has 16 residues. The germline V gene has CDR1 MNHEY and CDR2 SMNVEV (reference sequence). Trimming took 3 bases from V and 2 from J, leaving 14 bases between them. CDR3 nucleotide sequence: TGTGCCAGCAGTTTGGCCCCGGGTAGGTCCAAAAACATTCAGTACTTC. It codes for CASSLAPGRSKNIQYF.

The CDR3 region has the DNA TGTGCCAGCAGCCCCCTTTCCCCCGGGTCGCCATACGAGCAGTACTTC. It codes for CASSPLSPGSPYEQYF. The gene calls are TRBV14 and TRBJ2-7; D is uncertain. Deletions cut 4 bases from V and 4 bases from J, with 20 bases between. Looked up from germline, CDR1 is SGHDN and CDR2 is FVKESK. The CDR3 is 16 residues long.

This clone was seen only a few times. The CDR3: CASSLGTYSGANVLTF. CDR3 nucleotide sequence: TGTGCCAGCAGCCTTGGGACATACTCTGGGGCCAACGTCCTGACTTTC. The chain couples TRBV28 to TRBJ2-6, with a weak D call TRBD1 (6 bases). Germline CDR1 MDHEN, CDR2 SYDVKM. The CDR3 spans 16 residues. Trimming took off 6 bases at V and 0 bases at J, with 12 bases between the two ends.

The V gene is TRBV7-6, the J gene TRBJ2-1, with 9 bases fitting TRBD1. With 4 bases clipped from V and 7 bases from J, the junction kept 8 bases outside the gene matches. This CDR3 region has 15 residues. CDR1 and CDR2 from the germline V gene are SGHVS and FNYEAQ. DNA of the CDR3: TGTGCCAGCAGCTCGGGACAGGGCCTCGAAAATGAGCAGTTCTTC. This gives the protein CASSSGQGLENEQFF.

The rearrangement links TRBV27 to TRBJ2-7; 15 bases are shared with TRBD2. The V segment lost 5 bases and the J segment 7 bases; nucleotides outside the gene matches: 9. Germline CDR1 is MNHEY and CDR2 is SMNVEV (reference sequence). The CDR3 length is 16 residues. CDR3 nucleotides: TGTGCCAGCAGTCGAGGACTAGCGGGGGGGCTAGGGGAGCAGTACTTC. It codes for CASSRGLAGGLGEQYF.

The V call is TRBV7-8, the J call TRBJ1-3; no firm D call. V gave up 5 bases and J gave up 0 bases, with 14 bases separating them. Germline CDR1 reads SGHVS; CDR2 reads FQNEAQ. CDR3 length: 16 residues. CDR3 region: CASSRSSPGSGNTIYF. For the CDR3, the DNA is TGTGCCAGCAGCCGATCAAGCCCGGGCTCTGGAAACACCATATATTTT.

The sample holds a few counts of this clone. The CDR3 loop reads CASRPDRQETQYF. In nucleotides, the CDR3 is TGTGCCAGCAGGCCGGACAGACAAGAGACCCAGTACTTC. The rearrangement links TRBV25-1 to TRBJ2-5; D may be TRBD1 (6 bases). Germline V lookup: CDR1 MGHDK, CDR2 SYGVNS. Trimming removed 6 bases at V and 2 bases at J, with 10 bases between. This CDR3 has 13 residues.